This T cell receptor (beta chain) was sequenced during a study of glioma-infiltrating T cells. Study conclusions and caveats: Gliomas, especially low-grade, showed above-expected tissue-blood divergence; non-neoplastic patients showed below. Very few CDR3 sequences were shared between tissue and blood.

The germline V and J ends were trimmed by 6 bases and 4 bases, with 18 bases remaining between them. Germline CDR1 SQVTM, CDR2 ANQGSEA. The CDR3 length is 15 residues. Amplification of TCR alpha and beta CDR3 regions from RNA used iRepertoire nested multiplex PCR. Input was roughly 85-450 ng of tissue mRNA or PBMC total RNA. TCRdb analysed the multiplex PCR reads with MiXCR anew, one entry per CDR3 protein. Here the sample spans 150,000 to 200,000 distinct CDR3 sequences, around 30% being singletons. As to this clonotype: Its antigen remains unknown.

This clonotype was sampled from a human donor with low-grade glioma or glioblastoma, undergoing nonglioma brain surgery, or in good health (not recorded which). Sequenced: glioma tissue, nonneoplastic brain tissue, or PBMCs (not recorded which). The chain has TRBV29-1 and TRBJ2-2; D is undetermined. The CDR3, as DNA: TGCAGCGTCGTTCTTGCGGCCTCTAGCACCGGGGAGCTGTTTTTT. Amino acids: CSVVLAASSTGELFF.